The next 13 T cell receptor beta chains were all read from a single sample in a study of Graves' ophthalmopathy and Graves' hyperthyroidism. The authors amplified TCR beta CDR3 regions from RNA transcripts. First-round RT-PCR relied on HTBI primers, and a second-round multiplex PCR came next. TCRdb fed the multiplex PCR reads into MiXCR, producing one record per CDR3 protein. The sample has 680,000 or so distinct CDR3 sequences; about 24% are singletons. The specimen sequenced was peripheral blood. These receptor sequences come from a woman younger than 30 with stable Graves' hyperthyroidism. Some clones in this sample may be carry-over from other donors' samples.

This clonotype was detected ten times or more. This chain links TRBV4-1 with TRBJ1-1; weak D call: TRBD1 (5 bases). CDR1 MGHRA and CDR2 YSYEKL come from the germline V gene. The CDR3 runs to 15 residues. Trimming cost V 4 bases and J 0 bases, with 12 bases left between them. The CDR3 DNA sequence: TGCGCCAGCAGCCCAGGGCGGGGAATGAACACTGAAGCTTTCTTT. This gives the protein CASSPGRGMNTEAFF.

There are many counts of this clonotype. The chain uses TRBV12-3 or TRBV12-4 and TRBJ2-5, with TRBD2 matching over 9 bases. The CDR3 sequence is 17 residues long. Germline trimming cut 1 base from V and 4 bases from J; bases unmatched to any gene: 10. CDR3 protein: CASSLDIAGDPGETQYF. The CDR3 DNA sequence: TGTGCCAGCAGTTTAGATATAGCGGGGGACCCAGGAGAGACCCAGTACTTC.

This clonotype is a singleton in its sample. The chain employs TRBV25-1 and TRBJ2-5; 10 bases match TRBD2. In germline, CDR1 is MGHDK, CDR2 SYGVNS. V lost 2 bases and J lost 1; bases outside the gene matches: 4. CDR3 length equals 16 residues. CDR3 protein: CASSESSGRSQETQYF. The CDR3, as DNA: TGTGCCAGCAGTGAAAGTAGCGGGAGGTCCCAAGAGACCCAGTACTTC.

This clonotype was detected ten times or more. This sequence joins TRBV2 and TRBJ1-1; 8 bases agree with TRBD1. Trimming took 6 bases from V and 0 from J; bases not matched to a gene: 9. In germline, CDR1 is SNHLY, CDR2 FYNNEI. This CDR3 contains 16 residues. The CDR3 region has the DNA TGTGCCAGCAGGAAAAGGACAGGGTTGGTGAACACTGAAGCTTTCTTT. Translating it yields CASRKRTGLVNTEAFF.

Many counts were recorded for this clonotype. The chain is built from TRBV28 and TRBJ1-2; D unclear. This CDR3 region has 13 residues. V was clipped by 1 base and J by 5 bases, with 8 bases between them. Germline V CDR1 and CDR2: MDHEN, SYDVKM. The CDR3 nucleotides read TGTGCCAGCAGTTTATTTGAAGGTTATGGCTACACCTTC. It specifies CASSLFEGYGYTF.

CDR3 DNA sequence: TGTGCCAGCAGCCAACACCCCCCTTCCTACGAGCAGTACTTC. It codes for CASSQHPPSYEQYF. This sequence joins TRBV28 and TRBJ2-7; D is unresolved. The germline V gene has CDR1 MDHEN and CDR2 SYDVKM. The CDR3 is 14 amino acids. V was cut by 6 bases and J by 1 base, with 13 bases left in between.

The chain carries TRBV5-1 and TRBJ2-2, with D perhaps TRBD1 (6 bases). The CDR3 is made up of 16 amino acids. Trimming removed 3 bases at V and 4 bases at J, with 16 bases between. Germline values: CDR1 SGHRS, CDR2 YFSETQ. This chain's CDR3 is CASSWPTGQLTGELFF. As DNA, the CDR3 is TGCGCCAGCAGCTGGCCGACAGGCCAACTCACCGGGGAGCTGTTTTTT.

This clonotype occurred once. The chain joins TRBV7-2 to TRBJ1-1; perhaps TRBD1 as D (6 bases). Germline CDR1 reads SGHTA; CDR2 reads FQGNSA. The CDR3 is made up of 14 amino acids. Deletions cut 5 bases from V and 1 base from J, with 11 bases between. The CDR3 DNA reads TGTGCCAGCAGCATGGGGGGCTCGAACACTGAAGCTTTCTTT. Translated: CASSMGGSNTEAFF.

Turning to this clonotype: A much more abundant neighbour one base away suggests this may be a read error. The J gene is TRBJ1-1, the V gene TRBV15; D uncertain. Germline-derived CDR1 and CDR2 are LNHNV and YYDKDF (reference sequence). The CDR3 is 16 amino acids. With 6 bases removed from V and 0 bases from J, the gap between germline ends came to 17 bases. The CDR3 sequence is CATRVSGGRMNTEAFF. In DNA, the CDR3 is TGTGCCACCAGGGTCTCGGGCGGCAGAATGAACACTGAAGCTTTCTTT.

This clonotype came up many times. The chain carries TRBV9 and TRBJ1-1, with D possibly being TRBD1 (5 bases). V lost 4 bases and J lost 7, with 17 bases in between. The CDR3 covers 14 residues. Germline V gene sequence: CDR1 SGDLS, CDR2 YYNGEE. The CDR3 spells CASSPQGPGIEAFF. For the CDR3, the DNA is TGTGCCAGCAGCCCCCAGGGCCCCGGGATTGAAGCTTTCTTT.

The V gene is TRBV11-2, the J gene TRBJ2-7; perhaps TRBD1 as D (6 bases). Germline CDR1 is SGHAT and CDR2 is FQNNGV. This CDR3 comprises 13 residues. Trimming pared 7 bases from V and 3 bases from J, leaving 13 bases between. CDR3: CASTNRVRYEQYF. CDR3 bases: TGTGCCAGCACCAACAGGGTACGCTACGAGCAGTACTTC.

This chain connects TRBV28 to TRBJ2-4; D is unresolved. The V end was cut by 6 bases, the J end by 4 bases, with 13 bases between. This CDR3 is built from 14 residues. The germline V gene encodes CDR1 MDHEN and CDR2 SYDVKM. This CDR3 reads CASSPAASKNIQYF. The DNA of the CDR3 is TGTGCCAGCAGCCCCGCGGCTTCGAAAAACATTCAGTACTTC. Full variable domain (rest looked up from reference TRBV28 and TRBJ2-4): DVKVTQSSRYLVKRTGEKVFLECVQDMDHENMFWYRQDPGLGLRLIYFSYDVKMKEKGDIPEGYSVSREKKERFSLILESASTNQTSMYLCASSPAASKNIQYFGAGTRLSVL.

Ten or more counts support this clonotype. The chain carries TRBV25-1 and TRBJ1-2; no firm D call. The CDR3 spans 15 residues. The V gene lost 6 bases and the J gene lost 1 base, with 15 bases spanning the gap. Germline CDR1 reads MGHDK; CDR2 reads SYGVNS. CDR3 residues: CASSPPGRNNYGYTF. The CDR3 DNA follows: TGTGCCAGCAGCCCCCCCGGACGGAATAACTATGGCTACACCTTC.